This T cell receptor beta chain stems from a study of control samples from healthy donors and cancer patients. Data came from immunoSEQ multiplex PCR; TCRdb stores just in-frame clones and leaves some out. The table lists 150,000 to 200,000 clones, 90% of them singletons. The sequencing sample was made of blood. This receptor was obtained from a woman aged 45 to 65 in good health.

CDR3 region: CASSSVRGGASGYTF. CDR3 DNA: TGTGCCAGCAGCTCGGTTAGGGGGGGGGCGAGCGGCTACACCTTC. The chain uses TRBV5-4 and TRBJ1-2; the D gene is possibly TRBD1 (6 bases). Germline V gives CDR1 SGHNT, CDR2 YYREEE (reference sequence). The CDR3 spans 15 residues. V was cut by 3 bases and J by 8 bases, with 20 bases left in between.